One and the same sample provided the 5 T cell receptor beta chains below, sequenced in a study of T cells after yellow fever vaccination. TCRdb called the 5' RACE reads again in MiXCR, with one record for every CDR3 protein. The repertoire holds about 240,000 distinct CDR3 sequences, about 7% seen once, with roughly 0.9% in the top ten. The sequencing here drew on CD4+ T cells sorted from PBMCs, taken 15 days after the yellow fever booster vaccination. These receptors were collected from a man younger than 45 who received the YFV17D yellow fever vaccine.

In this sample, this clonotype turned up a few times. The rearrangement uses TRBV2 and TRBJ2-5, with 9 bases identical to TRBD2. With V trimmed by 7 bases and J by 4 bases, 7 bases remained unmatched. CDR3 length: 14 residues. Germline lookup yields CDR1 SNHLY and CDR2 FYNNEI. DNA for the CDR3: TGTGCCAGCAAACTAGCACTAGCGGGAGAGACCCAGTACTTC. The encoded protein is CASKLALAGETQYF.

This clonotype was recorded many times. V usage is TRBV5-1 and J usage is TRBJ2-3; no clear D gene. There are 15 residues in the CDR3. Germline V gene sequence: CDR1 SGHRS, CDR2 YFSETQ. The germline V and J ends were trimmed by 0 bases and 4 bases, with 12 bases remaining between them. As DNA, the CDR3 is TGCGCCAGCAGCTTGGCCGGTGGTGCTGCAGATACGCAGTATTTT. This encodes CASSLAGGAADTQYF.

CDR3 loop: CAISERTTGGREKLFF. CDR3 sequence (DNA): TGTGCCATCAGTGAGCGGACGACAGGGGGTCGTGAAAAACTGTTTTTT. The chain has TRBV10-3 and TRBJ1-4, with TRBD1 matching over 9 bases. This CDR3 contains 16 residues. In germline, CDR1 is ENHRY, CDR2 SYGVKD. Unmatched junction bases numbered 8, after V lost 2 bases and J lost 7 bases.

This chain joins TRBV20-1 and TRBJ2-1; D gene ambiguous. CDR3 length: 17 residues. Germline V lookup: CDR1 DFQATT, CDR2 SNEGSKA (reference sequence). Trimming left V 0 bases short and J 0 bases short, with 15 bases between. The CDR3 coding sequence is TGCAGTGCTAGAGACGCCCGGGCGCCCGGCTCCTACAATGAGCAGTTCTTC. Translation: CSARDARAPGSYNEQFF.

This clonotype was recorded at least ten times. The chain couples TRBV12-3 or TRBV12-4 to TRBJ2-5, with 10 bases that match TRBD2. CDR3 length: 13 amino acids. J was trimmed by 6 bases and V by 6 bases; bases with no gene match: 4. This CDR3 reads CASSLAGAQTQYF. The CDR3 DNA reads as TGTGCCAGCAGCCTAGCGGGAGCGCAGACCCAGTACTTC.